One sample yielded the 11 T cell receptor beta chains listed below, sequenced in a study of shared clonotypes between healthy human individuals. Measured with immunoSEQ multiplex PCR; TCRdb has only the in-frame clones, and not every one. The data show roughly 1.4 million clones, with about 98.5% seen just once and roughly 0.36% held by the top ten. What was sequenced was naive CD4+ T cells sorted from blood. The subset: CD45RA+ positively selected. These receptors originate from a young man in good health.

The CDR3 sequence is CALEQPRGPVTGELFF. The CDR3 region has the DNA TGTGCCTTAGAACAACCAAGAGGGCCGGTGACCGGGGAGCTGTTTTTT. The chain combines TRBV14 with TRBJ2-2; tentative D call: TRBD2 (5 bases). Looked up from germline, CDR1 is SGHDN and CDR2 is FVKESK. The CDR3 is made up of 16 amino acids. V shed 11 bases and J shed 5 bases, with 24 bases lying between them.

A note on this clone: This sample also contains other DNA sequences that code for the same CDR3. The chain joins TRBV2 to TRBJ2-7; D is possibly TRBD2 (6 bases). V dropped 3 bases and J dropped 3 bases, with 9 bases sitting between them. This CDR3 is 13 amino acids long. Per the germline V gene, CDR1 is SNHLY and CDR2 is FYNNEI. The CDR3 reads CASSESGFYEQYF. The CDR3 coding sequence is TGTGCCAGCAGTGAGAGCGGGTTCTACGAGCAGTACTTC.

V usage is TRBV7-2 and J usage is TRBJ1-5, with a tentative D call TRBD1 (6 bases). Germline CDR1 and CDR2: SGHTA and FQGNSA. V shed 0 bases and J shed 0 bases, with 6 bases lying between them. The length of the CDR3 is 15 residues. CDR3 sequence: CASSLAGHSNQPQHF. The CDR3 nucleotides read TGTGCCAGCAGCTTAGCGGGACATAGCAATCAGCCCCAGCATTTT.

The chain employs TRBV7-3 and TRBJ2-7, with D perhaps matching TRBD2 (5 bases). This CDR3 has 13 residues. The germline V gene encodes CDR1 SGHTA and CDR2 FQGTGA. Between the trimmed V and J ends, which lost 5 bases and 2 bases, there was a span of 10 bases. The CDR3 loop is CASSVAPTYEQYF. The CDR3 DNA is TGTGCCAGCAGCGTAGCGCCTACCTACGAGCAGTACTTC.

The chain employs TRBV6-5 and TRBJ2-7, with D possibly TRBD1 on 6 matching bases. Trimming shortened V by 6 bases and J by 2 bases, and 17 bases separated the two germline ends. CDR1 is MNHEY and CDR2 is SVGAGI in the germline V gene. CDR3 length: 15 residues. Here the CDR3 reads CASSGFTQGTYEQYF. DNA for the CDR3: TGTGCCAGCAGCGGGTTTACACAGGGAACCTACGAGCAGTACTTC.

This chain links TRBV29-1 with TRBJ2-7; 9 nucleotides match TRBD1. From germline, CDR1 is SQVTM and CDR2 ANQGSEA. Trimming took 5 bases from V and 5 from J; bases not matched to a gene: 16. There are 16 residues in the CDR3. The CDR3 DNA follows: TGCAGCGTTCAAAACCTCCCGGGACAGGGAGACCACGAGCAGTACTTC. Protein product: CSVQNLPGQGDHEQYF.

V and J are TRBV15 and TRBJ1-5; D gene uncertain. The length of the CDR3 is 15 residues. Germline V gives CDR1 LNHNV, CDR2 YYDKDF (reference sequence). Trimming took 6 bases from V and 0 from J, leaving 12 bases between them. The CDR3 spells CATSLGFYSNQPQHF. The CDR3 DNA reads as TGTGCCACCAGTTTGGGGTTTTATAGCAATCAGCCCCAGCATTTT.

As DNA, the CDR3 is TGCGCCAGCAGCTTGGCCCCCGGCAGGTACACAGATACGCAGTATTTT. Translating it yields CASSLAPGRYTDTQYF. The V and J genes are TRBV5-1 and TRBJ2-3, with D unclear. Trimming pared 0 bases from V and 2 bases from J, leaving 13 bases between. The V gene's germline CDR1 is SGHRS and CDR2 YFSETQ. This CDR3 comprises 16 residues.

The chain is built from TRBV12-5 and TRBJ1-1; a possible D gene is TRBD1 (5 bases). Trimming removed 0 bases at V and 3 bases at J, with 14 bases between. The CDR3 consists of 16 residues. Per the germline V gene, CDR1 is LGHNT and CDR2 is FRNRAP. CDR3 nucleotide sequence: TGTGCTAGTGGTTTGGTACTGTCTCAGGGCGACACTGAAGCTTTCTTT. Translating gives CASGLVLSQGDTEAFF.

This chain uses TRBV5-1 with TRBJ2-4; 10 nucleotides line up with TRBD2. Germline V lookup: CDR1 SGHRS, CDR2 YFSETQ. The CDR3 is 20 residues long. The junction had 17 bases not matched to a gene; V was cut back by 0 bases and J by 5 bases. The DNA for the CDR3 is TGCGCCAGCAGCTTGGATCCCGGACTAGCGGCCCCAATCGGCCAAAACATTCAGTACTTC. This gives the protein CASSLDPGLAAPIGQNIQYF.

In its sample, this clone was seen a few times. The rearrangement uses TRBV5-1 and TRBJ2-5, with no clear D. Germline CDR1 and CDR2: SGHRS and YFSETQ. The CDR3 has 14 residues. Between the trimmed V and J ends, which lost 4 bases and 1 base, there was a span of 11 bases. The CDR3 sequence: CASSLQHSQETQYF. The CDR3 nucleotides are TGCGCCAGCAGCCTTCAGCATTCCCAAGAGACCCAGTACTTC.